This T cell receptor beta chain appears in the sequencing data of a study of T cells in Graves' hyperthyroidism and ophthalmopathy. The study, taken as a whole, reports: Ophthalmopathy stood apart from stable hyperthyroidism in a 13 V-J model. In validation, the model predicted ophthalmopathy. These predictions came a median 6.5 months before onset. In the blood, most expanded thyroid clonotypes above 0.001 appeared as well.

CDR3 length equals 16 residues. Germline CDR1 LNHNV, CDR2 YYDKDF (reference sequence). V was cut by 8 bases and J by 4 bases, with 21 bases left in between. It was RNA transcripts that yielded the amplified TCR beta CDR3 regions. First-round RT-PCR targeting the TCR CDR3 was performed with the HTBI primer set. MiXCR was run by TCRdb on the multiplex PCR reads, yielding one entry per CDR3 protein. The table records around 620,000 distinct CDR3 sequences, more than 45% of them present only once. This clonotype was counted a few times. Its specificity is not known. The TCR was taken from an adult woman with Graves' disease, either hyperthyroidism or ophthalmopathy (not recorded which). V and J are TRBV15 and TRBJ2-1, with D unresolved. Sequenced material: peripheral blood or thyroid tissue (not recorded which). The CDR3 DNA follows: TGTGCCACCGGCTCGATGCTAGAAATCGGATACAATGAGCAGTTCTTC. It specifies CATGSMLEIGYNEQFF.